The 30 T cell receptor beta chains reported below all come from one sample, sequenced in a study of identical twins (dated by TCRdb to the mid-2010s). Receptor libraries were prepared by 5' RACE. TCRdb names Illumina HiSeq 2000 as the instrument used. TCRdb ran its own pipeline on the public reads, namely fastp trimming at Q25 and MiXCR clone calling, and kept in-frame beta chains. Every distinct CDR3 protein forms one entry, paired with its most common genes and DNA. In this sample the table shows roughly 630,000 distinct CDR3 sequences, just over 7% of which occur a single time. Around 1.6% of the sample lies in the top ten. Separately, the same data were catalogued under a study of yellow fever vaccine responses in identical twins.

The source material was PBMCs. The receptors derive from a woman aged 18-35 years in good health.

The chain joins TRBV14 to TRBJ1-1, with TRBD1 matching over 9 bases. J was trimmed by 2 bases and V by 1 base; bases with no gene match: 5. This CDR3 region has 16 residues. The germline V gene encodes CDR1 SGHDN and CDR2 FVKESK. CDR3 region: CASSQAHRGLNTEAFF. DNA for the CDR3: TGTGCCAGCAGCCAAGCGCACAGGGGGCTTAACACTGAAGCTTTCTTT.

This clonotype turned up a few times. V gene TRBV9 combines with J gene TRBJ2-1, with TRBD2 matching 8 bases. This CDR3 spans 16 amino acids. Germline CDR1 and CDR2: SGDLS and YYNGEE. V gave up 4 bases and J gave up 8 bases; unmatched junction bases: 14. The CDR3 protein is CASSQRAGEGYDEQFF. The CDR3 bases are TGTGCCAGCAGCCAACGAGCGGGAGAAGGGTACGATGAGCAGTTCTTC.

The CDR3 sequence is CASSPVGSTTGMNTEAFF. The DNA for the CDR3 is TGTGCCAGCAGCCCCGTCGGGAGCACCACTGGGATGAACACTGAAGCTTTCTTT. J is TRBJ1-1 and V is TRBV6-1; D gene unclear. Trimming took 6 bases from V and 0 from J, leaving 23 bases between them. From germline, CDR1 is MNHNS and CDR2 SASEGT. CDR3 length: 18 residues.

This clonotype was detected only a few times. The chain recombines TRBV15 with TRBJ2-6; D is unclear. CDR3 length: 15 amino acids. CDR1 LNHNV and CDR2 YYDKDF come from the germline V gene (reference sequence). The V end was cut by 3 bases, the J end by 0 bases, with 6 bases between. CDR3 loop: CATSRAISGANVLTF. CDR3 sequence (DNA): TGTGCCACCAGCAGGGCCATCTCTGGGGCCAACGTCCTGACTTTC.

This clonotype was found a few times. The chain uses TRBV29-1 and TRBJ2-7; D is undetermined. The V end lost 0 bases, the J end lost 1 base, and 7 bases lay between the germline ends. The germline gives CDR1 SQVTM, CDR2 ANQGSEA. This CDR3 is built from 13 residues. The CDR3 spells CSVEDHRSYEQYF. The CDR3 nucleotides read TGCAGCGTTGAAGATCACCGTTCCTACGAGCAGTACTTC.

This clonotype was seen repeatedly, ten times or more. V is TRBV4-2 and J is TRBJ1-3; 8 bases align to TRBD1. Looked up from germline, CDR1 is LGHNA and CDR2 is YNFKEQ. Trimming at V came to 9 bases and at J to 2 bases, leaving 9 bases not matched to a gene. This CDR3 has 15 amino acids. The DNA for the CDR3 is TGTGCCAGTGGAGAGCGCAGGGGGCCTGGAAACACCATATATTTT. It yields the protein CASGERRGPGNTIYF.

This clonotype was counted a few times. The gene calls are TRBV6-1 and TRBJ1-1; D is possibly TRBD1 (5 bases). Between the trimmed V and J ends, which lost 4 bases and 2 bases, there was a span of 11 bases. CDR3 length equals 14 residues. In germline, CDR1 is MNHNS, CDR2 SASEGT. This CDR3 reads CASSGRRGNTEAFF. CDR3 coding DNA: TGTGCCAGCAGTGGCAGGAGGGGAAACACTGAAGCTTTCTTT.

In its sample, this clonotype was seen many times. The chain uses TRBV12-3 or TRBV12-4 and TRBJ2-1, with 7 bases fitting TRBD2. This CDR3 region has 15 residues. V dropped 3 bases and J dropped 4; count of bases not matched to a gene: 6. CDR3 residues: CASSFLADVYNEQFF. CDR3 nucleotides: TGTGCCAGCAGTTTTCTAGCGGACGTATACAATGAGCAGTTCTTC.

The rearrangement uses TRBV12-3 or TRBV12-4 and TRBJ1-3, with D perhaps matching TRBD1 (5 bases). The CDR3 is 14 amino acids. V lost 7 bases, J lost 2 bases, and 12 bases lay in between. The CDR3 sequence is CASNLRGAGNTIYF. For the CDR3, the DNA is TGTGCCAGCAACCTAAGGGGAGCTGGAAACACCATATATTTT.

This clonotype was observed a handful of times. This chain uses TRBV7-2 with TRBJ2-2; TRBD2 aligns across 11 bases. Germline CDR1 and CDR2: SGHTA and FQGNSA. Trimming removed 8 bases from V and 4 bases from J; junction bases left unmatched: 6. The CDR3 runs to 15 residues. The CDR3 DNA follows: TGTGCCAGCGCCGGGACTAGCGGACCCACCGGGGAGCTGTTTTTT. It codes for CASAGTSGPTGELFF.

This clonotype was counted only a few times. The J gene is TRBJ1-4, the V gene TRBV7-9; D is ambiguous. Germline V lookup: CDR1 SEHNR, CDR2 FQNEAQ (reference sequence). Trimming left V 7 bases short and J 6 bases short, with 15 bases between. The CDR3 contains 14 residues. The CDR3, as DNA: TGTGCCAGCATCGCGGAGAATGGGGATGAAAAACTGTTTTTT. Its protein product is CASIAENGDEKLFF.

This clonotype appeared many times. V usage is TRBV12-3 or TRBV12-4 and J usage is TRBJ1-1, with D possibly matching TRBD1 (5 bases). Trimming stripped 4 bases from V and 2 bases from J, with 11 bases between. The CDR3 contains 14 residues. The CDR3 is CASSYSGPNTEAFF. The CDR3, as DNA: TGTGCCAGCAGTTACTCGGGACCAAACACTGAAGCTTTCTTT.

V and J are TRBV4-1 and TRBJ2-1, with D unresolved. V was trimmed by 1 base and J by 1 base, leaving 8 bases between them. Germline V gives CDR1 MGHRA, CDR2 YSYEKL. This CDR3 is 15 amino acids long. CDR3 bases: TGCGCCAGCAGCCAAGGATGGATTTCCTACAATGAGCAGTTCTTC. The encoded protein is CASSQGWISYNEQFF.

The chain uses TRBV6-2 or TRBV6-3 and TRBJ2-1; TRBD2 matches 13 bases. Germline V gene data show CDR1 as MNHEY and CDR2 as SVGEGT. The CDR3 covers 15 residues. The V and J ends lost 6 bases and 7 bases, in that order; junction bases with no gene match: 6. CDR3 coding DNA: TGTGCCAGCAGACACGGACTAGCGGGAGTTAATGAGCAGTTCTTC. It specifies CASRHGLAGVNEQFF.

This clonotype occurred many times. This chain links TRBV5-1 with TRBJ1-1, with D possibly TRBD1 on 6 matching bases. This CDR3 is 14 amino acids long. Germline CDR1 reads SGHRS; CDR2 reads YFSETQ. V shed 2 bases and J shed 3 bases, with 11 bases lying between them. CDR3: CASSFLPGDTEAFF. The CDR3 bases are TGCGCCAGCAGCTTCCTCCCAGGGGACACTGAAGCTTTCTTT. Filled out from reference TRBV5-1 and TRBJ1-1, the complete variable domain reads KAGVTQTPRYLIKTRGQQVTLSCSPISGHRSVSWYQQTPGQGLQFLFEYFSETQRNKGNFPGRFSGRQFSNSRSEMNVSTLELGDSALYLCASSFLPGDTEAFFGQGTRLTVV.

The J gene is TRBJ2-5, the V gene TRBV24-1; the D gene is possibly TRBD1 (5 bases). CDR1 and CDR2 from the germline V gene are KGHDR and SFDVKD. The length of the CDR3 is 15 residues. With 3 bases removed from V and 3 bases from J, the gap between germline ends came to 13 bases. The CDR3 DNA sequence: TGTGCCACCAGTGATCCGGGCCCCAGGGAAGAGACCCAGTACTTC. This translates into CATSDPGPREETQYF.

This clonotype showed up just a few times. CDR3 DNA sequence: TGTGCCAGCAAACCGACAGGGGGAACCTACGAGCAGTACGTC. Protein sequence: CASKPTGGTYEQYV. This chain links TRBV28 with TRBJ2-7, with 9 bases identical to TRBD1. Looked up from germline, CDR1 is MDHEN and CDR2 is SYDVKM. The V and J ends lost 7 bases and 2 bases, in that order; junction bases with no gene match: 6. CDR3 length: 14 amino acids.

This clonotype was found a few times. The chain joins TRBV20-1 to TRBJ1-1; TRBD1 matches at 8 bases. V was clipped by 3 bases and J by 1 base; unmatched bases: 4. Germline CDR1 DFQATT, CDR2 SNEGSKA (reference sequence). The CDR3 runs 14 residues. The CDR3 DNA reads TGCAGTGCTAGCAGGGGGCCGGGGAACACTGAAGCTTTCTTT. Residues: CSASRGPGNTEAFF.

The rearrangement joins TRBV28 to TRBJ2-1; no clear D gene. Trimming stripped 10 bases from V and 4 bases from J, with 17 bases between. Germline V gene lookup returns CDR1 MDHEN and CDR2 SYDVKM. CDR3 size: 14 residues. CDR3 amino acids: CAIKPPAEYNEQFF. The CDR3 coding sequence is TGTGCCATCAAACCCCCGGCGGAGTACAATGAGCAGTTCTTC. Full variable domain (rest looked up from reference TRBV28 and TRBJ2-1): DVKVTQSSRYLVKRTGEKVFLECVQDMDHENMFWYRQDPGLGLRLIYFSYDVKMKEKGDIPEGYSVSREKKERFSLILESASTNQTSMYLCAIKPPAEYNEQFFGPGTRLTVL.

There are many counts of this clonotype. This rearrangement joins TRBV9 to TRBJ2-3; 8 nucleotides agree with TRBD2. Germline CDR1 SGDLS, CDR2 YYNGEE. The CDR3 runs to 15 residues. With V trimmed by 3 bases and J by 3 bases, 6 bases remained unmatched. CDR3 sequence reads: CASSGKVAGTDTQYF. Written as DNA, the CDR3 is TGTGCCAGCAGCGGGAAGGTAGCGGGAACAGATACGCAGTATTTT. The full variable domain, with the rest looked up from reference TRBV9 and TRBJ2-3, is DSGVTQTPKHLITATGQRVTLRCSPRSGDLSVYWYQQSLDQGLQFLIQYYNGEERAKGNILERFSAQQFPDLHSELNLSSLELGDSALYFCASSGKVAGTDTQYFGPGTRLTVL.

The genes are TRBV20-1 and TRBJ1-2, with TRBD1 matching 8 bases. The V segment lost 0 bases and the J segment 5 bases; nucleotides outside the gene matches: 11. CDR1 and CDR2 from the germline V gene are DFQATT and SNEGSKA (reference sequence). The CDR3 consists of 16 residues. CDR3 in amino acids: CSARDHPGQVTYGYTF. Here the CDR3 DNA reads TGCAGTGCTAGAGATCACCCGGGACAGGTCACTTATGGCTACACCTTC.

V is TRBV6-5 and J is TRBJ2-3; tentative D call: TRBD1 (5 bases). Looked up from germline, CDR1 is MNHEY and CDR2 is SVGAGI. CDR3 length equals 13 residues. V lost 4 bases and J lost 4, with 9 bases in between. The CDR3 DNA is TGTGCCAGCAGTTGGACAAGCGCAGATACGCAGTATTTT. It is translated as CASSWTSADTQYF.

Many counts were recorded for this clonotype. This chain links TRBV5-1 with TRBJ2-2, with TRBD2 matching 8 bases. The trim removed 1 base at V and 5 bases at J, leaving 1 base unmatched. Germline lookup yields CDR1 SGHRS and CDR2 YFSETQ. The CDR3 spans 14 residues. As DNA, the CDR3 is TGCGCCAGCAGCTTGTTAGCGGGGACCGGGGAGCTGTTTTTT. This gives the protein CASSLLAGTGELFF.

The chain employs TRBV7-3 and TRBJ2-6, with D perhaps TRBD1 (6 bases). The length of the CDR3 is 18 residues. Between the trimmed V and J ends, which lost 3 bases and 0 bases, there was a span of 15 bases. Germline V gene lookup returns CDR1 SGHTA and CDR2 FQGTGA. Here the CDR3 DNA reads TGTGCCAGCAGCTTTACGGGACAAGTGAGCTCTGGGGCCAACGTCCTGACTTTC. It encodes CASSFTGQVSSGANVLTF.

Concerning this clonotype: A much larger clone sits a single nucleotide away, making a read error possible. The conserved closing phenylalanine or tryptophan is absent in this CDR3, likely reflecting a read error. The chain employs TRBV12-3 or TRBV12-4 and TRBJ2-7; TRBD1 matches 9 bases. This CDR3 has 15 amino acids. The junction had 2 bases not matched to a gene; V was cut back by 0 bases and J by 2 bases. CDR3 sequence: CASSLAGTGPYEQYI. CDR3 coding DNA: TGTGCCAGCAGTTTAGCCGGGACAGGGCCCTACGAGCAGTACATC.

This clonotype turned up a few times. The chain carries TRBV15 and TRBJ2-1; a weak D match, TRBD1 (6 bases). Germline lookup yields CDR1 LNHNV and CDR2 YYDKDF (reference sequence). The CDR3 extends over 14 amino acids. Deletions cut 0 bases from V and 8 bases from J, with 11 bases between. The CDR3 loop is CATSRDFRGYEQFF. CDR3 nucleotides: TGTGCCACCAGCAGAGATTTCAGGGGATATGAGCAGTTCTTC. Looking up the rest from reference TRBV15 and TRBJ2-1 gives the full variable domain: DAMVIQNPRYQVTQFGKPVTLSCSQTLNHNVMYWYQQKSSQAPKLLFHYYDKDFNNEADTPDNFQSRRPNTSFCFLDIRSPGLGDTAMYLCATSRDFRGYEQFFGPGTRLTVL.

This clonotype appeared a few times. This chain joins TRBV4-1 and TRBJ1-2, with 8 bases matching TRBD1. The V gene's germline CDR1 is MGHRA and CDR2 YSYEKL. The V segment lost 0 bases and the J segment 2 bases; nucleotides outside the gene matches: 8. The CDR3 has 17 amino acids. The CDR3 spells CASSQDQARGRNYGYTF. DNA of the CDR3: TGCGCCAGCAGCCAAGATCAAGCCAGGGGGCGAAACTATGGCTACACCTTC.

This clonotype appeared a few times. V usage is TRBV6-1 and J usage is TRBJ1-1; D gene ambiguous. Germline CDR1 reads MNHNS; CDR2 reads SASEGT. V lost 6 bases and J 1 base, leaving 9 bases between the germline ends. The CDR3 spans 13 residues. This CDR3 is CASRRSGNTEAFF. DNA for the CDR3: TGTGCCAGCAGGCGCTCGGGGAACACTGAAGCTTTCTTT.

This clonotype was seen more than once but under ten times. The genes are TRBV20-1 and TRBJ2-2; TRBD2 agrees at 10 bases. The CDR3 covers 17 residues. V was pared by 3 bases and J by 4 bases, with 11 bases of the junction left unmatched. Germline values: CDR1 DFQATT, CDR2 SNEGSKA (reference sequence). The CDR3, as DNA: TGCAGTGCTAGGGTTCTAGCGGGAGATCGTACCACCGGGGAGCTGTTTTTT. As protein: CSARVLAGDRTTGELFF.

This clonotype came up a few times. The chain has TRBV7-9 and TRBJ1-3; no clear D gene. CDR3 length: 14 residues. V lost 0 bases and J 3 bases, leaving 6 bases between the germline ends. Germline lookup yields CDR1 SEHNR and CDR2 FQNEAQ (reference sequence). The CDR3 coding sequence is TGTGCCAGCAGCTTAGCAGTGGATGGAAACACCATATATTTT. Translated: CASSLAVDGNTIYF.